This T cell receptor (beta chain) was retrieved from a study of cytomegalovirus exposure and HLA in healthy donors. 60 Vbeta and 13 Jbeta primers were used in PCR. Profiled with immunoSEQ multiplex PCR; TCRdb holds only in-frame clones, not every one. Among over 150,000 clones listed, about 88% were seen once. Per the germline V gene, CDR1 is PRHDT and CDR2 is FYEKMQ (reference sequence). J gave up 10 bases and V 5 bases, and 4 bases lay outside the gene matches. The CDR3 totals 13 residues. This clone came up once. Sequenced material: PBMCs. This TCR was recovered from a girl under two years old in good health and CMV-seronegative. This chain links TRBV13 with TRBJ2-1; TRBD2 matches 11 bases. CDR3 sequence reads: CASSPRLAGEQFF. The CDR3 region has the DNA TGTGCCAGCAGCCCAAGACTAGCGGGGGAGCAGTTCTTC.